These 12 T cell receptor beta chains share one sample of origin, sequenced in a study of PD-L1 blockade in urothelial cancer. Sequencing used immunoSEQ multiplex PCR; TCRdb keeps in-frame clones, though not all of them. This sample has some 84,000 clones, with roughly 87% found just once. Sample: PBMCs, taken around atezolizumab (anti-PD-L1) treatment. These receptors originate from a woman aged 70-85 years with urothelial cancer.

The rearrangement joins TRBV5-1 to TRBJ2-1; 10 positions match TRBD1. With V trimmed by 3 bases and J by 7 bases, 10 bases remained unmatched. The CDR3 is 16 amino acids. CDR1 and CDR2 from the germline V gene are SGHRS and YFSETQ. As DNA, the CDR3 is TGCGCCAGCAGCTCGCAGGGGACAGGGGTTCGAAATGAGCAGTTCTTC. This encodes CASSSQGTGVRNEQFF.

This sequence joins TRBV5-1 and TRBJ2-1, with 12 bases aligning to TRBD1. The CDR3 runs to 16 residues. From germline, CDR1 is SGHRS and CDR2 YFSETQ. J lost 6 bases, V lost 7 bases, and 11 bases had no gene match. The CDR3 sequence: CASANQPGQGANEQFF. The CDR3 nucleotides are TGCGCCAGCGCAAATCAACCGGGACAGGGGGCCAATGAGCAGTTCTTC.

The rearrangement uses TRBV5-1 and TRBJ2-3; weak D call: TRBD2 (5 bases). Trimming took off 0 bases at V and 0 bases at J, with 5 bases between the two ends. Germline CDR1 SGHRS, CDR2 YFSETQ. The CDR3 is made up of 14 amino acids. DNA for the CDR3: TGCGCCAGCAGCTTGGGGGAGAGCACAGATACGCAGTATTTT. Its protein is CASSLGESTDTQYF.

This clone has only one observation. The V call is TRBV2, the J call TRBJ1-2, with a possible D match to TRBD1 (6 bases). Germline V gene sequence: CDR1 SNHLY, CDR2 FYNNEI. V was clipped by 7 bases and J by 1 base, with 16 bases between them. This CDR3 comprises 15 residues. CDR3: CASTHEGGSNYGYTF. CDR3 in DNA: TGTGCCAGCACCCACGAGGGGGGGAGTAACTATGGCTACACCTTC.

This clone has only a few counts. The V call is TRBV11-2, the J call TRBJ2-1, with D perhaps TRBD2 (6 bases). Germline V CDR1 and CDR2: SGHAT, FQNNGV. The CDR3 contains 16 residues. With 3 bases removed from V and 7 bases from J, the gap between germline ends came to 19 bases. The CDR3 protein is CASSFLVRESGNEQFF. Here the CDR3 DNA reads TGTGCCAGCAGCTTTCTCGTCCGGGAGTCCGGGAATGAGCAGTTCTTC.

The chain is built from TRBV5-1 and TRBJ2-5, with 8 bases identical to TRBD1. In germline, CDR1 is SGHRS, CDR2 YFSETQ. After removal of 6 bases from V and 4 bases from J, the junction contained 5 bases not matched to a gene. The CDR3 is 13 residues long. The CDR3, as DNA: TGCGCCAGCAACGGACAGGGTTCAGAGACCCAGTACTTC. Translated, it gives CASNGQGSETQYF.

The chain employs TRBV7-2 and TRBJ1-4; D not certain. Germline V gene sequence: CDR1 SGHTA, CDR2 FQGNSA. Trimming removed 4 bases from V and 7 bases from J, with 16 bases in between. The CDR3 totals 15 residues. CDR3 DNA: TGTGCCAGCAGCTCCAACGGGGTGTTGGGTGAAAAACTGTTTTTT. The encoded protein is CASSSNGVLGEKLFF. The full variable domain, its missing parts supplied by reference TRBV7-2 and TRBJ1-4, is GAGVSQSPSNKVTEKGKDVELRCDPISGHTALYWYRQSLGQGLEFLIYFQGNSAPDKSGLPSDRFSAERTGGSVSTLTIQRTQQEDSAVYLCASSSNGVLGEKLFFGSGTQLSVL.

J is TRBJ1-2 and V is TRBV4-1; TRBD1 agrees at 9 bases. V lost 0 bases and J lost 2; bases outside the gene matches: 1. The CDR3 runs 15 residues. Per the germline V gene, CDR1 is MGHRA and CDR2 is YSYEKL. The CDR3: CASSQEQGANYGYTF. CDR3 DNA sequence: TGCGCCAGCAGCCAAGAACAGGGGGCAAACTATGGCTACACCTTC.

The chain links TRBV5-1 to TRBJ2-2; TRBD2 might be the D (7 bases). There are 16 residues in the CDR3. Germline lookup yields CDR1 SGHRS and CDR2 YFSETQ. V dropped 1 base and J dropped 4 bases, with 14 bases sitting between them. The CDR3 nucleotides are TGCGCCAGCAGCTTGTTGAAGGGGGGGTCCACCGGGGAGCTGTTTTTT. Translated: CASSLLKGGSTGELFF.

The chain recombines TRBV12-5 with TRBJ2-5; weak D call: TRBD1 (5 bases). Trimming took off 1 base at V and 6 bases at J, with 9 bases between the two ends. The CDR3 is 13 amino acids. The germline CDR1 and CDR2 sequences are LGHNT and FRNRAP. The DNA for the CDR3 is TGTGCTAGTGGTTTGGAGGGGCGGAAGACCCAGTACTTC. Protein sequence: CASGLEGRKTQYF.

The CDR3 region is CASSAGQGTDTQYF. Written as DNA, the CDR3 is TGCGCCAGCAGCGCGGGACAGGGCACAGATACGCAGTATTTT. V gene TRBV5-1 combines with J gene TRBJ2-3; 8 bases map to TRBD1. The J segment lost 1 base and the V segment lost 4 bases, leaving 2 bases of the junction unmatched. Germline assignment: CDR1 SGHRS and CDR2 YFSETQ. The CDR3 covers 14 residues.

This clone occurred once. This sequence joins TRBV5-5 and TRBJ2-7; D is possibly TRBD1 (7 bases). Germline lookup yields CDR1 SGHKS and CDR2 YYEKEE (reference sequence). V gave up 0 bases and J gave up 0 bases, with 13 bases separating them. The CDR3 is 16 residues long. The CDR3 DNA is TGTGCCAGCAGCTTGGCCAGGGGGGTTTACTCCTACGAGCAGTACTTC. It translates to CASSLARGVYSYEQYF.